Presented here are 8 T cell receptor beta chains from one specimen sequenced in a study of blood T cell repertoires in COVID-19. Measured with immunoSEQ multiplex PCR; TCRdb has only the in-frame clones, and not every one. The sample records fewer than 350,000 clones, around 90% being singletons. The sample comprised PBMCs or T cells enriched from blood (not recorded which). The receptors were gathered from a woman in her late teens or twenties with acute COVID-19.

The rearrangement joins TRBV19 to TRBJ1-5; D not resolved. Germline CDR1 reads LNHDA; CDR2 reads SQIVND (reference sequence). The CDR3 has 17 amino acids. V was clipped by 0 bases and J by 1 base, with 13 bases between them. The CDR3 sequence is CASSIEDRWASNQPQHF. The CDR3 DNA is TGTGCCAGTAGTATAGAGGATCGGTGGGCGAGCAATCAGCCCCAGCATTTT.

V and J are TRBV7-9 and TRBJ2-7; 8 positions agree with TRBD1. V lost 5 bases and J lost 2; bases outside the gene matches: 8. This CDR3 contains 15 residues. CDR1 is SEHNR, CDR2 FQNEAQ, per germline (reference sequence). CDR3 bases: TGTGCCAGCAGCAACTATGACAGGGGCGCCTACGAGCAGTACTTC. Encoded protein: CASSNYDRGAYEQYF.

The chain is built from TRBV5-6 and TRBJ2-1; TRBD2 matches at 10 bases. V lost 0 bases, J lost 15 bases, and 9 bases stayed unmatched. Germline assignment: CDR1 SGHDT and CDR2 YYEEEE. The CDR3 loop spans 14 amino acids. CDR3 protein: CASSLGLAGVSPFF. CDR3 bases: TGTGCCAGCAGCTTGGGGCTAGCGGGAGTGTCGCCGTTCTTC.

The DNA for the CDR3 is TGTGCCAGCAGTGAAAACAGGGGGCCCCTCTATGGCTACACCTTC. Its translation is CASSENRGPLYGYTF. The chain has TRBV6-1 and TRBJ1-2, with 9 bases matching TRBD1. From germline, CDR1 is MNHNS and CDR2 SASEGT. The trim removed 2 bases at V and 4 bases at J, leaving 5 bases unmatched. The CDR3 extends over 15 amino acids.

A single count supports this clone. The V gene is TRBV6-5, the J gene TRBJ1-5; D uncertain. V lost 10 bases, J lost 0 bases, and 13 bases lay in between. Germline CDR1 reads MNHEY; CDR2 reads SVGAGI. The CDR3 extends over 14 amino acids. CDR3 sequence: CATTQAVSNQPQHF. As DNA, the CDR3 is TGTGCCACCACCCAAGCCGTTAGCAATCAGCCCCAGCATTTT.

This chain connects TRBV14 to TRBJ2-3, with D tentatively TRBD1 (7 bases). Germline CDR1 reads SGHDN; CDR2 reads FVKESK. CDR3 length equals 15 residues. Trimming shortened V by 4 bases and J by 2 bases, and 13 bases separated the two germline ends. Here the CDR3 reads CASSRGDSLTDTQYF. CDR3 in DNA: TGTGCCAGCAGCCGCGGGGACAGCCTCACAGATACGCAGTATTTT.

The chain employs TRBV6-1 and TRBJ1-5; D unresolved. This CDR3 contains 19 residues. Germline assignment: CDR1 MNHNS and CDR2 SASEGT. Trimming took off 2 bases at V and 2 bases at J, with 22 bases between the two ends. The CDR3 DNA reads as TGTGCCAGCAGTGAACAGAGCACTAAGGCTTATAACGGCAATCAGCCCCAGCATTTT. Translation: CASSEQSTKAYNGNQPQHF.

The CDR3 reads CASSLFSTDTQYF. CDR3 sequence (DNA): TGTGCCAGCTCACTATTTAGCACAGATACGCAGTATTTT. V usage is TRBV18 and J usage is TRBJ2-3, with D unclear. Germline CDR1 and CDR2: KGHSH and LQKENI. The CDR3 has 13 residues. Deletions cut 4 bases from V and 0 bases from J, with 5 bases between.